These 19 T cell receptor beta chains were all obtained from the same sample, sequenced in a study of blood T cell repertoires in COVID-19. Repertoires were generated with immunoSEQ multiplex PCR, while TCRdb's copy carries only in-frame clones and drops some. The sample includes under 300,000 clones, 88% of them seen just once. The sample was PBMCs or T cells enriched from blood (not recorded which). Source of these receptors: a woman aged 30 to 39 who had recovered from COVID-19.

The V and J genes are TRBV21-1 and TRBJ2-3; the table's D call TRBD1 went unverified against the DNA. TRBV21-1 is designated a pseudogene. The CDR3 runs to 14 residues. DNA for the CDR3: TGTGCCAGCAGAACGACAGGCCTGGGGGATACGCAGTATTTT. Protein sequence: CASRTTGLGDTQYF.

The V gene is TRBV3-1 (or the pseudogene TRBV3-2), the J gene TRBJ2-1; 8 bases align to TRBD2. CDR1 LGHDT and CDR2 YNNKEL come from the germline V gene (reference sequence). The V segment lost 3 bases and the J segment 4 bases; nucleotides outside the gene matches: 11. This CDR3 is 17 amino acids long. CDR3 sequence reads: CASSQTLSGDIYNEQFF. CDR3 nucleotides: TGTGCCAGCAGCCAGACCCTTAGCGGGGACATATACAATGAGCAGTTCTTC.

The genes are TRBV28 and TRBJ1-4; D gene ambiguous. The V and J ends lost 5 bases and 10 bases respectively, with 8 bases between them. This CDR3 has 11 residues. Germline values: CDR1 MDHEN, CDR2 SYDVKM. The CDR3 DNA reads as TGTGCCAGCAGTACACGAGGAAAACTGTTTTTT. Translated: CASSTRGKLFF.

The chain's CDR3 is CASSPIRWFDSPLHF. In nucleotides, the CDR3 is TGTGCCAGCAGCCCCATACGGTGGTTCGATTCACCCCTCCACTTT. This rearrangement joins TRBV11-2 to TRBJ1-6; D gene uncertain. V was pared by 5 bases and J by 8 bases, with 16 bases between. Germline V gene data show CDR1 as SGHAT and CDR2 as FQNNGV. CDR3 length: 15 amino acids.

The rearrangement uses TRBV3-1 (or the pseudogene TRBV3-2) and TRBJ2-1; 7 bases are shared with TRBD1. The CDR3 is made up of 17 amino acids. Trimming at V came to 0 bases and at J to 10 bases, leaving 15 bases not matched to a gene. CDR1 LGHDT and CDR2 YNNKEL come from the germline V gene (reference sequence). CDR3 nucleotides: TGTGCCAGCAGCCAAGATTTCCGAGGGGGCCCCACCAGAGAGCAGTTCTTC. As protein: CASSQDFRGGPTREQFF.

The rearrangement joins TRBV9 to TRBJ1-3; 7 nucleotides line up with TRBD1. J gave up 0 bases and V 4 bases, and 7 bases lay outside the gene matches. In germline, CDR1 is SGDLS, CDR2 YYNGEE. The CDR3 covers 16 residues. The CDR3 loop is CASSSMGTDSGNTIYF. The CDR3, as DNA: TGTGCCAGCAGCTCCATGGGGACAGACTCTGGAAACACCATATATTTT.

The rearrangement joins TRBV9 to TRBJ2-5; maybe TRBD2 (5 bases). CDR1 SGDLS and CDR2 YYNGEE come from the germline V gene. This CDR3 has 15 residues. The V and J ends lost 2 bases and 2 bases respectively, with 13 bases between them. CDR3 in DNA: TGTGCCAGCAGCGTCCTCCCGGGGTTGCAAGAGACCCAGTACTTC. The encoded protein is CASSVLPGLQETQYF. Combining the CDR3 with reference TRBV9 and TRBJ2-5 gives the whole variable domain DSGVTQTPKHLITATGQRVTLRCSPRSGDLSVYWYQQSLDQGLQFLIQYYNGEERAKGNILERFSAQQFPDLHSELNLSSLELGDSALYFCASSVLPGLQETQYFGPGTRLLVL.

The gene calls are TRBV4-3 and TRBJ1-2; D is unresolved. Trimming took off 0 bases at V and 4 bases at J, with 12 bases between the two ends. This CDR3 region has 15 residues. Looked up from germline, CDR1 is LGHNA and CDR2 is YSLEER. CDR3 DNA: TGCGCCAGCAGCCAAGAATGGCGGGTAGGCTATGGCTACACCTTC. This codes for CASSQEWRVGYGYTF.

The chain employs TRBV7-8 and TRBJ1-1; D remains unclear. Per the germline V gene, CDR1 is SGHVS and CDR2 is FQNEAQ. This CDR3 contains 13 residues. The V and J ends lost 5 bases and 1 base respectively, with 8 bases between them. The CDR3 DNA sequence: TGTGCCAGCAGCCATACAGAGAACACTGAAGCTTTCTTT. Its translation: CASSHTENTEAFF.

The sample holds a few counts of this clone. The J gene is TRBJ1-5, the V gene TRBV6-6; a possible D gene is TRBD1 (6 bases). The length of the CDR3 is 15 residues. V lost 4 bases to trimming and J lost 6 bases, with 16 bases between them. Per the germline V gene, CDR1 is MNHNY and CDR2 is SVGAGI (reference sequence). As DNA, the CDR3 is TGTGCCAGCAGTTTGACACAGGGACGGGGTCAGCCCCAGCATTTT. As protein: CASSLTQGRGQPQHF.

The CDR3 reads CASRVQGPGNTIYF. CDR3 sequence (DNA): TGTGCCAGCAGGGTCCAGGGGCCTGGAAACACCATATATTTT. This chain joins TRBV2 and TRBJ1-3; a weak D match, TRBD1 (6 bases). The CDR3 covers 14 residues. CDR1 and CDR2 from the germline V gene are SNHLY and FYNNEI. The V end was cut by 6 bases, the J end by 2 bases, with 11 bases between.

The chain joins TRBV28 to TRBJ2-7; possible D gene TRBD2, 6 bases. Trimming left V 3 bases short and J 5 bases short, with 17 bases between. The CDR3 is made up of 15 amino acids. From germline, CDR1 is MDHEN and CDR2 SYDVKM. The DNA of the CDR3 is TGTGCCAGCAGTTTGGGGGGTGCGATCGGCAACGAGCAGTACTTC. This translates into CASSLGGAIGNEQYF.

The genes are TRBV28 and TRBJ1-1, with D unclear. The CDR3 is 14 residues long. Germline CDR1 and CDR2: MDHEN and SYDVKM. V was trimmed by 5 bases and J by 3 bases, leaving 13 bases between them. The CDR3 is CASSGDRSYTEAFF. The CDR3 coding sequence is TGTGCCAGCAGTGGAGACCGTAGTTACACTGAAGCTTTCTTT.

The chain carries TRBV10-1 and TRBJ1-1; 7 nucleotides line up with TRBD1. Germline trimming cut 5 bases from V and 8 bases from J; bases unmatched to any gene: 5. This CDR3 has 12 amino acids. Germline CDR1 WNHNN, CDR2 SYGVQD (reference sequence). The DNA of the CDR3 is TGCGCCAGCAGTTTCCCGGGACAGGAAGCTTTCTTT. Residues: CASSFPGQEAFF.

The chain combines TRBV5-1 with TRBJ1-2, with 8 bases identical to TRBD1. Trimming cost V 0 bases and J 5 bases; bases outside gene matches: 12. The CDR3 loop spans 17 amino acids. Germline V lookup: CDR1 SGHRS, CDR2 YFSETQ. The CDR3 region has the DNA TGCGCCAGCAGCTTGGATCTCGGACAGGGAAGATGGTATGGCTACACCTTC. Amino acid sequence: CASSLDLGQGRWYGYTF.

The genes are TRBV6-5 and TRBJ1-6; possible D gene TRBD1, 6 bases. V gave up 5 bases and J gave up 7 bases, with 15 bases separating them. In germline, CDR1 is MNHEY, CDR2 SVGAGI. There are 15 residues in the CDR3. In DNA, the CDR3 is TGTGCCAGCAGTACTTTACAGGGTGGAAATTCACCCCTCCACTTT. Its protein product is CASSTLQGGNSPLHF.

This clone was detected only once. The chain recombines TRBV28 with TRBJ2-2, with 9 bases that match TRBD2. The CDR3 is 18 residues long. Trimming removed 7 bases from V and 4 bases from J; junction bases left unmatched: 16. Germline CDR1 MDHEN, CDR2 SYDVKM. The CDR3 DNA reads TGTGCCAGCAAGCACTGGGGCGGGAGGGTTTCGGGCACCGGGGAGCTGTTTTTT. This sequence encodes CASKHWGGRVSGTGELFF.

The chain is built from TRBV29-1 and TRBJ2-7; TRBD1 matches at 7 bases. The CDR3 loop spans 15 amino acids. Germline trimming cut 2 bases from V and 4 bases from J; bases unmatched to any gene: 11. CDR1 SQVTM and CDR2 ANQGSEA come from the germline V gene. The CDR3 spells CSVEIEQGQFYEQYF. In nucleotides, the CDR3 is TGCAGCGTTGAAATAGAGCAGGGACAGTTTTACGAGCAGTACTTC.

This clone was observed a single time. The chain carries TRBV11-3 and TRBJ1-1; TRBD1 is a possible D gene (5 bases). Trimming removed 3 bases at V and 4 bases at J, with 18 bases between. Germline CDR1 SGHNT, CDR2 YENEEA. This CDR3 has 16 amino acids. For the CDR3, the DNA is TGTGCCAGCAGCTTCGCCCTCTTGGGGCCCAGCACTGAAGCTTTCTTT. Protein sequence: CASSFALLGPSTEAFF.